This T cell receptor beta chain was found in a study of blood T cell repertoires in COVID-19. On the study more broadly: Acute-phase and convalescent COVID-19 samples originated in the United States, Italy and Spain.

V shed 0 bases and J shed 1 base, with 9 bases lying between them. Germline CDR1 reads MNHEY; CDR2 reads SVGAGI. This CDR3 is built from 15 residues. Authors' analysis steps: Reference gene primer amplification yielded estimated nucleated cell counts. Clones were read by immunoSEQ multiplex PCR, and TCRdb kept only the in-frame ones, dropping some. V and J calls and clone size follow that table, whereas D and trimming were derived from the DNA. The repertoire consists of some 150,000 clones, with around 85% occurring once and the leading ten covering about 3.1%. The rearrangement joins TRBV6-5 to TRBJ1-1; a possible D gene is TRBD1 (6 bases). Sequencing input: peripheral blood. This sequence was found in a woman aged 40 to 50 with active or convalescent COVID-19. The CDR3 DNA sequence: TGTGCCAGCAGTTACTCCCAGGGGTCGAACACTGAAGCTTTCTTT. It codes for CASSYSQGSNTEAFF.